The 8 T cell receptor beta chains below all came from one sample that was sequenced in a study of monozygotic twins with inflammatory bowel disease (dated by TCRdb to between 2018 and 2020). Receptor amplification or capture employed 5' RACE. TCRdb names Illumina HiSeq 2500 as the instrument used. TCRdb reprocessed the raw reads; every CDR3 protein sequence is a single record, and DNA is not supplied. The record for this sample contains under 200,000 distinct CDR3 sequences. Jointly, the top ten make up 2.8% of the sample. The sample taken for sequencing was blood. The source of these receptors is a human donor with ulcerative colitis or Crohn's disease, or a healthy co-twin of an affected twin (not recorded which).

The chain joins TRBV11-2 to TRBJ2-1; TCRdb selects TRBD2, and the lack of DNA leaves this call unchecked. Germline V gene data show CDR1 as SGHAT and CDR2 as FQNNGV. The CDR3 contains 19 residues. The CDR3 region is CASSLVGRAGAGRGNEQFF.

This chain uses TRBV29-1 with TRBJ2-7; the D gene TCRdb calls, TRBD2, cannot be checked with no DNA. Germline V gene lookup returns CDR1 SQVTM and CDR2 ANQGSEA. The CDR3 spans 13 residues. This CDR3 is CSGTSDSRGAQYF.

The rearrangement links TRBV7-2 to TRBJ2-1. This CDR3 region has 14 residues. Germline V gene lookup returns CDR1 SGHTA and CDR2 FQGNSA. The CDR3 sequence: CASSLMFLDNEQFF. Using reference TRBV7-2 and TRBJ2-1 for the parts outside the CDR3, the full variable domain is GAGVSQSPSNKVTEKGKDVELRCDPISGHTALYWYRQSLGQGLEFLIYFQGNSAPDKSGLPSDRFSAERTGGSVSTLTIQRTQQEDSAVYLCASSLMFLDNEQFFGPGTRLTVL.

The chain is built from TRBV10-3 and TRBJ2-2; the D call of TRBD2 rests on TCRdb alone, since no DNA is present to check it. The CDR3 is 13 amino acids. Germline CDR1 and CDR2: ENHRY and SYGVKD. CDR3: CAIKRENAGELFF.

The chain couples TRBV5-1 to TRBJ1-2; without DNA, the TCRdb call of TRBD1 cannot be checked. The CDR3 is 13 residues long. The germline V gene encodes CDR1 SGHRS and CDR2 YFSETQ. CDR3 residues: CASSTGQNYGYTF.

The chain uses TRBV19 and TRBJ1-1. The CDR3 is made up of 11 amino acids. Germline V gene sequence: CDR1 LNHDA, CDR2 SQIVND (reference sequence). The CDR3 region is CATRHQTEAFF.

The chain's CDR3 is CASSLQSGVGHEQYF. The rearrangement joins TRBV7-9 to TRBJ2-7. CDR3 size: 15 residues. Germline V lookup: CDR1 SEHNR, CDR2 FQNEAQ (reference sequence).

The CDR3 loop reads CSAGPPSGRSTDTQYF. The rearrangement joins TRBV20-1 to TRBJ2-3; without DNA, the TCRdb call of TRBD2 cannot be checked. CDR1 DFQATT and CDR2 SNEGSKA come from the germline V gene (reference sequence). The CDR3 consists of 16 residues.